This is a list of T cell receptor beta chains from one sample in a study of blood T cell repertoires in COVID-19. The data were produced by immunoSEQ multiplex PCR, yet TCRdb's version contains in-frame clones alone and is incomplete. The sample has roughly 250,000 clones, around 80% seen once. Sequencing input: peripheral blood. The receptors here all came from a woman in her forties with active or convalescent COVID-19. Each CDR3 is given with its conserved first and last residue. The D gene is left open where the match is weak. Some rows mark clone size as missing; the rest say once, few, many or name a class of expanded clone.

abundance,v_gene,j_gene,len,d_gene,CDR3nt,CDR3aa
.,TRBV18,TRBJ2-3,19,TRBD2,TGTGCCAGCTCACTCGAACGGAGGTCTAGCGGGGTCCGAAGAGATACGCAGTATTTT,CASSLERRSSGVRRDTQYF
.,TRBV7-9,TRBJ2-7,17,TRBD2,TGTGCCAGCAGCTTAGAGCCGGGGGGGGTCCCCCCAAGCGAGCAGTACTTC,CASSLEPGGVPPSEQYF
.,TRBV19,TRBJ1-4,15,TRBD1,TGTGCCAGTAGTAGCCCGGGACAGATGGACGAAAAACTGTTTTTT,CASSSPGQMDEKLFF
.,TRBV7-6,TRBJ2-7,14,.,TGTGCCAGCAGCTTAGTTGCGGAATCGTACGAGCAGTACTTC,CASSLVAESYEQYF
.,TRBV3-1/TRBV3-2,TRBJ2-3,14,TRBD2,TGTGCCAGCAGCCAAGGGACTAGCGCAGATACGCAGTATTTT,CASSQGTSADTQYF
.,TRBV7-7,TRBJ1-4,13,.,TGTGCCAGCAGCTTAGGCGCAAATGAAAAACTGTTTTTT,CASSLGANEKLFF
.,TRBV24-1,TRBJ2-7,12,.,TGTGCCACCGCCCGGGTGGGGGGCGAGCAGTACTTC,CATARVGGEQYF
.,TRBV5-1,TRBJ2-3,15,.,TGCGCCAGCAGCTTGGGCGGGCGGAGCACAGATACGCAGTATTTT,CASSLGGRSTDTQYF
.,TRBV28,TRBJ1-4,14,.,TGTGCCAGCAGCCCCGGGGGGACTAATGAAAAACTGTTTTTT,CASSPGGTNEKLFF
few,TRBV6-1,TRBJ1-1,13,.,TGTGCCAGCAGTGAAGCCGTTTACACTGAAGCTTTCTTT,CASSEAVYTEAFF
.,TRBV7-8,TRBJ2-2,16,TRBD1,TGTGCCAGCAGCTTATCCGGGACAGCGAACACCGGGGAGCTGTTTTTT,CASSLSGTANTGELFF
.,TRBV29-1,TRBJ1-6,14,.,TGCAGCGTTGAACTGGGCAGTTCGAATTCACCCCTCCACTTT,CSVELGSSNSPLHF
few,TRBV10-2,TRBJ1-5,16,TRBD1,TGCGCCAGCACCGTAGGGGGACAGGGGGCGTATCAGCCCCAGCATTTT,CASTVGGQGAYQPQHF
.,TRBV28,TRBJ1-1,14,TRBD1,TGTGCCAGCAGATCGGACAGGGAGAACACTGAAGCTTTCTTT,CASRSDRENTEAFF
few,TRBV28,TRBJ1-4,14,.,TGTGCCAGCAGTTTCCGGTCAACTAATGAAAAACTGTTTTTT,CASSFRSTNEKLFF
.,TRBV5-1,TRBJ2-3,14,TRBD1,TGCGCCAGCAGCCGGACAGGGGGCACAGATACGCAGTATTTT,CASSRTGGTDTQYF
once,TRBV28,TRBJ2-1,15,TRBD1,TGTGCCAGCACCTCAGCAGGGGGCGCATTTAATGAGCAGTTCTTC,CASTSAGGAFNEQFF
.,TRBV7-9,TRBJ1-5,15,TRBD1,TGTGCCAGCAGCCCGGACGGGACAGTGGGCCAGCCCCAGCATTTT,CASSPDGTVGQPQHF
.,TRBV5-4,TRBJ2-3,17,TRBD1,TGTGCCAGCAGGTCACCGCCGGGACAGGCTAGCACAGATACGCAGTATTTT,CASRSPPGQASTDTQYF
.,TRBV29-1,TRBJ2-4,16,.,TGCAGCGTTGAAGAGGCTACTAAGGGGCAGGGTTACATTCAGTACTTC,CSVEEATKGQGYIQYF
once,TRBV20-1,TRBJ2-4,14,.,TGCAGTGCTAGTAGCGTACTAGCCAAAAACATTCAGTACTTC,CSASSVLAKNIQYF
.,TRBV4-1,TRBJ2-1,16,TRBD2,TGCGCCAGCAGCCAACTTGGACTAGCGGGGAATAATGAGCAGTTCTTC,CASSQLGLAGNNEQFF
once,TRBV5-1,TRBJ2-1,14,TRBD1,TGCGCCAGCAGCGGGTGGGACAGTCACAATGAGCAGTTCTTC,CASSGWDSHNEQFF
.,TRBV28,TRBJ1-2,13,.,TGTGCCAGCAGGGACAGTAGGAGCTATGGCTACACCTTC,CASRDSRSYGYTF
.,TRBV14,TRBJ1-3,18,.,TGTGCCAGCAGCCAAGAGGCCCGGAACGGGGGAGGCGGAAACACCATATATTTT,CASSQEARNGGGGNTIYF
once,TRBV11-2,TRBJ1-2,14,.,TGTGCCAGCAGCTTAGACAGGGTCAACTATGGCTACACCTTC,CASSLDRVNYGYTF
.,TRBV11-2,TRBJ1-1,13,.,TGTGCCAGCACTTGGGGCAGAGGTGCTGAAGCTTTCTTT,CASTWGRGAEAFF
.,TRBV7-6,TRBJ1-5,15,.,TGTGCCAGCAGCTTGGCGGGGCATAGCAATCAGCCCCAGCATTTT,CASSLAGHSNQPQHF